This is a list of T cell receptor beta chains from one sample in a study of blood T cell repertoires in COVID-19. Method: immunoSEQ multiplex PCR; TCRdb's copy keeps in-frame clones and lacks some. This repertoire shows 450,000 or so clones, about nine tenths found once; its top ten account for roughly 1.4%. The sequenced sample consisted of peripheral blood. These receptors were obtained from a woman in her forties with COVID-19, enrolled during active disease. CDR3s include the opening cysteine and the closing phenylalanine or tryptophan. The D gene is left open where the match is weak. The size field is filled for only some rows; it gives once, few, many or a size class.

>NA|NA|TRBV14|TRBJ1-2
TGTGCCAGCAGCCAAGATCATTATGGCTACACCTTC
CASSQDHYGYTF
>NA|NA|TRBV5-5|TRBJ2-1
TGTGCCAGCAGCCCCTTCGGGGGGCTGGACAATGAGCAGTTCTTC
CASSPFGGLDNEQFF
>TRBD1|NA|TRBV28|TRBJ1-2
TGTGCCAGCAGTTTATTCGGGACAGGGGGTCATGGCTACACCTTC
CASSLFGTGGHGYTF
>TRBD2|few|TRBV7-2|TRBJ2-3
TGTGCCAGCAGGTTACGTTTGGCGGGAGGAAGTGAGTTAGATACGCAGTATTTT
CASRLRLAGGSELDTQYF
>TRBD2|few|TRBV5-1|TRBJ2-7
TGCGCCAGCAGCTTGGTGGTAGCGGGAACCTACGAGCAGTACTTC
CASSLVVAGTYEQYF
>NA|NA|TRBV30|TRBJ1-5
TGTGCCTGGAGTGGTGAGGACAATCAGCCCCAGCATTTT
CAWSGEDNQPQHF
>NA|NA|TRBV19|TRBJ1-2
TGTGCCAGTAGTATAGTCGGCGTTGGAGCTAACTATGGCTACACCTTC
CASSIVGVGANYGYTF
>TRBD1|NA|TRBV9|TRBJ1-1
TGTGCCAGCAGCGCCTGGACAGGGCCAGGGACTGAAGCTTTCTTT
CASSAWTGPGTEAFF
>NA|few|TRBV4-3|TRBJ2-1
TGCGCCAGCAGCCAAGTCGGGAACGACAATGAGCAGTTCTTC
CASSQVGNDNEQFF
>NA|NA|TRBV11-2|TRBJ1-1
TGTGCCGGATCAAAACAGGGCTTCATGAACACTGAAGCTTTCTTT
CAGSKQGFMNTEAFF
>NA|NA|TRBV28|TRBJ1-1
TGTGCCAGCAAAATTTGGGCGGGGCAGGGCACTGAAGCTTTCTTT
CASKIWAGQGTEAFF
>NA|NA|TRBV7-2|TRBJ2-7
TGTGCCAGCAGCTTAGTGGGTTGGCAGGATACCTACGAGCAGTACTTC
CASSLVGWQDTYEQYF
>TRBD1|NA|TRBV11-3|TRBJ2-7
TGTGCCAGCAAAAAGGGACAGGGGTCCTACGAGCAGTACTTC
CASKKGQGSYEQYF
>NA|NA|TRBV14|TRBJ1-2
TGTGCCAGCAGCCAGCAGGGTAACTATGGCTACACCTTC
CASSQQGNYGYTF
>TRBD2|NA|TRBV7-6|TRBJ2-1
TGTGCCAGCAGCTTATCGGGAGGGGGCTACAATGAGCAGTTCTTC
CASSLSGGGYNEQFF
>TRBD1|few|TRBV30|TRBJ1-2
TGTGCCTGGAGCTACTTATCAGGGGGACGTGGCTACACCTTC
CAWSYLSGGRGYTF
>NA|NA|TRBV7-8|TRBJ1-4
TGTGCCAGCAGCTTACCCGCCGGCGGTGAAAAACTGTTTTTT
CASSLPAGGEKLFF
>TRBD1|NA|TRBV10-1|TRBJ1-1
TGCGCCAGCAGTGGAGGGGGCGCTTCTACCACTGAAGCTTTCTTT
CASSGGGASTTEAFF
>NA|NA|TRBV30|TRBJ1-2
TGTGCCTGGAGTGGCAGGGGACGATATGGCTACACCTTC
CAWSGRGRYGYTF
>NA|NA|TRBV9|TRBJ1-2
TGTGCCAGCAGCCGGGGGAGCCCGATTCTTTATGGCTACACCTTC
CASSRGSPILYGYTF
>NA|NA|TRBV2|TRBJ2-5
TGTGCCAGCAGGGCTGTCGGTGGGGCAGCTGGGGTAGAGACCCAGTACTTC
CASRAVGGAAGVETQYF
>TRBD1|NA|TRBV15|TRBJ1-4
TGTGCCACCAGCAGGCAGGGGGTAGCTAATGAAAAACTGTTTTTT
CATSRQGVANEKLFF